Listed here are 10 T cell receptor beta chains from one sample, sequenced in a study of blood T cell repertoires in COVID-19. Sequencing used immunoSEQ multiplex PCR; TCRdb keeps in-frame clones, though not all of them. The table shows 150,000 to 200,000 clones, with 85% to 90% occurring only once. The sample consisted of peripheral blood. The source of these receptors is a woman in her 70s with COVID-19, enrolled during active disease.

The V and J genes are TRBV28 and TRBJ1-6, with 8 bases aligning to TRBD1. The V and J ends lost 5 bases and 7 bases, in that order; junction bases with no gene match: 7. CDR3 length equals 15 residues. The germline CDR1 and CDR2 sequences are MDHEN and SYDVKM. CDR3 nucleotides: TGTGCCAGCAGTCCTAGGACAGGGTGGAATTCACCCCTCCACTTT. Residues: CASSPRTGWNSPLHF.

The chain links TRBV5-1 to TRBJ2-2, with TRBD1 as a possible D gene (5 bases). Germline assignment: CDR1 SGHRS and CDR2 YFSETQ. Trimming removed 2 bases from V and 0 bases from J, with 17 bases in between. The CDR3 spans 18 residues. For the CDR3, the DNA is TGCGCCAGCAGCTTCGAACTTGACAGACGCGCGAACACCGGGGAGCTGTTTTTT. Its translation is CASSFELDRRANTGELFF.

This clone came up once. The chain uses TRBV7-9 and TRBJ2-7, with 12 bases that match TRBD2. Germline-derived CDR1 and CDR2 are SEHNR and FQNEAQ (reference sequence). The ends lost 4 bases at V and 4 bases at J; junction bases unmatched: 5. This CDR3 is 15 amino acids long. The CDR3 bases are TGTGCCAGCAGCTCCCAGACTAGCGGGAGTTACGAGCAGTACTTC. This sequence encodes CASSSQTSGSYEQYF.

The chain carries TRBV16 and TRBJ1-2; no clear D. This CDR3 has 15 amino acids. Looked up from germline, CDR1 is KGHSY and CDR2 is FQNENV. Trimming shortened V by 0 bases and J by 2 bases, and 10 bases separated the two germline ends. The DNA of the CDR3 is TGTGCCAGCAGCCAATCGGTCAGAAACAACTATGGCTACACCTTC. Its translation is CASSQSVRNNYGYTF.

The rearrangement links TRBV5-1 to TRBJ1-3; 12 bases agree with TRBD1. With V trimmed by 3 bases and J by 4 bases, 8 bases remained unmatched. Looked up from germline, CDR1 is SGHRS and CDR2 is YFSETQ. The CDR3 runs to 17 residues. This CDR3 is CASSSGQGALKGNTIYF. The CDR3 DNA is TGCGCCAGCAGCTCGGGACAGGGGGCTTTAAAGGGAAACACCATATATTTT.

The chain recombines TRBV6-1 with TRBJ1-5, with D maybe TRBD1 (6 bases). CDR1 and CDR2 from the germline V gene are MNHNS and SASEGT. Trimming removed 4 bases from V and 4 bases from J, with 26 bases in between. The CDR3 sequence is 19 residues long. CDR3 nucleotides: TGTGCCAGCAGTGCAAAACCACTTGCCGGACAGCGGTCAAATCAGCCCCAGCATTTT. Protein product: CASSAKPLAGQRSNQPQHF.

The chain employs TRBV4-2 and TRBJ1-3; 7 bases agree with TRBD1. J gave up 0 bases and V 5 bases, and 7 bases lay outside the gene matches. The CDR3 runs to 16 residues. Germline lookup yields CDR1 LGHNA and CDR2 YNFKEQ. CDR3 in amino acids: CASSLAGGSSGNTIYF. For the CDR3, the DNA is TGTGCCAGCAGCTTAGCAGGGGGGAGCTCTGGAAACACCATATATTTT.

The rearrangement links TRBV28 to TRBJ1-2; D might be TRBD1 (6 bases). V was clipped by 3 bases and J by 1 base, with 12 bases between them. This CDR3 is 15 amino acids long. CDR1 and CDR2 (germline): MDHEN, SYDVKM. The CDR3 region is CASSFHAGVNYGYTF. CDR3 DNA sequence: TGTGCCAGCAGTTTCCATGCAGGGGTTAACTATGGCTACACCTTC.

The gene calls are TRBV28 and TRBJ2-3, with TRBD2 as a possible D gene (5 bases). Germline V lookup: CDR1 MDHEN, CDR2 SYDVKM. The CDR3 sequence is 12 residues long. Between the trimmed V and J ends, which lost 7 bases and 2 bases, there was a span of 7 bases. The chain's CDR3 is CASKRATDTQYF. For the CDR3, the DNA is TGTGCCAGCAAGAGGGCCACAGATACGCAGTATTTT.

This chain uses TRBV30 with TRBJ2-7, with D perhaps matching TRBD1 (6 bases). There are 12 residues in the CDR3. Germline-derived CDR1 and CDR2 are GTSNPN and SVGIG (reference sequence). Trimming stripped 3 bases from V and 4 bases from J, with 10 bases between. The CDR3 DNA reads TGTGCCTGGAGGGGGCAGGGGTACGAGCAGTACTTC. Translating it yields CAWRGQGYEQYF.